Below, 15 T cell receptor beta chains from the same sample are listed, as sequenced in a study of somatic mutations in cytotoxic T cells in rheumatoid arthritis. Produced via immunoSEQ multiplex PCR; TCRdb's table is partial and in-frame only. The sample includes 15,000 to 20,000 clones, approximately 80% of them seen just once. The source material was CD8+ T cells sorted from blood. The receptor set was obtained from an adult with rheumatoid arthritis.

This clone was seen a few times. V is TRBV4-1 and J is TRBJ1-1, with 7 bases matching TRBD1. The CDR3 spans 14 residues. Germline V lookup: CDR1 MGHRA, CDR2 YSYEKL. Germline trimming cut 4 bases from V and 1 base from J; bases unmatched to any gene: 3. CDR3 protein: CASSRWTGNTEAFF. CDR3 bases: TGCGCCAGCAGCCGGTGGACAGGGAACACTGAAGCTTTCTTT.

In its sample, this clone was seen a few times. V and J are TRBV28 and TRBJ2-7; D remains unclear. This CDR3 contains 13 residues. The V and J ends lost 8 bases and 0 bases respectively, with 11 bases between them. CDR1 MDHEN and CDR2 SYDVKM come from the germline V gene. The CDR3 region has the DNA TGTGCCAGCTCGCCACTGAGCTCCTACGAGCAGTACTTC. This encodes CASSPLSSYEQYF.

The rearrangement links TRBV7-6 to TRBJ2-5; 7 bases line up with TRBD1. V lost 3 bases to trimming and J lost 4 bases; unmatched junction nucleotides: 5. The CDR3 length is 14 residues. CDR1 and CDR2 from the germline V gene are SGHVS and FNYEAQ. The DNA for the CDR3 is TGTGCCAGCAGCTTTTCCGGGACAGTAGAGACCCAGTACTTC. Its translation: CASSFSGTVETQYF.

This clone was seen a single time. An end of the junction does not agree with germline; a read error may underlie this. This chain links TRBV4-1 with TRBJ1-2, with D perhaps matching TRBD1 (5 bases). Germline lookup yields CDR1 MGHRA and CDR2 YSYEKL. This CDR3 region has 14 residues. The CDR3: CASRQGEGSYGYTF. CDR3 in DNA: TGCGCCAGCAGACAAGGGGAGGGAAGCTATGGCTACACCTTC.

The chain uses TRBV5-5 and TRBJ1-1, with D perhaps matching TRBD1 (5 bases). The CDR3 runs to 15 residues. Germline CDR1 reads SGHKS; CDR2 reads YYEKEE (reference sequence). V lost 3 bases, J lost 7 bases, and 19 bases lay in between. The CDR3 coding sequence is TGTGCCAGCAGCTCGGCCGGGACCTTATCATTTGAAGCTTTCTTT. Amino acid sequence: CASSSAGTLSFEAFF.

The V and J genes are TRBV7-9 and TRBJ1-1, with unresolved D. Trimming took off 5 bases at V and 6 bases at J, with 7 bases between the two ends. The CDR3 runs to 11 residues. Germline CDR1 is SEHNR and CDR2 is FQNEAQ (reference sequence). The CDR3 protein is CASSVNPEAFF. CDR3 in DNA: TGTGCCAGCAGCGTTAACCCTGAAGCTTTCTTT.

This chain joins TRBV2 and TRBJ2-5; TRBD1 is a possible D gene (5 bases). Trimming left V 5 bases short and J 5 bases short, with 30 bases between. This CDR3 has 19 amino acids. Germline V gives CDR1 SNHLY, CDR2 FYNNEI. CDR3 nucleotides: TGTGCCAGCAGTCAACCAAAACTCCTGAGGACACAAAGACTCGAGACCCAGTACTTC. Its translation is CASSQPKLLRTQRLETQYF.

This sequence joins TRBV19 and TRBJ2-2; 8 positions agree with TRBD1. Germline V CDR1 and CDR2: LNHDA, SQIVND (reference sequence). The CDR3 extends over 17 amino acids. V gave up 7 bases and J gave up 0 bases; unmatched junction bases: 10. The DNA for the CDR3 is TGTGCCAGTACCGAGGACAGGGAGCATGCGAACACCGGGGAGCTGTTTTTT. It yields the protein CASTEDREHANTGELFF.

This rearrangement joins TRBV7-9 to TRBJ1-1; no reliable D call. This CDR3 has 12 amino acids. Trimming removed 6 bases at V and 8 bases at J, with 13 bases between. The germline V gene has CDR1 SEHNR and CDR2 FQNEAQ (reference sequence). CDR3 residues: CASSVGLSEAFF. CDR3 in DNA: TGTGCCAGCAGTGTGGGCCTCTCCGAAGCTTTCTTT.

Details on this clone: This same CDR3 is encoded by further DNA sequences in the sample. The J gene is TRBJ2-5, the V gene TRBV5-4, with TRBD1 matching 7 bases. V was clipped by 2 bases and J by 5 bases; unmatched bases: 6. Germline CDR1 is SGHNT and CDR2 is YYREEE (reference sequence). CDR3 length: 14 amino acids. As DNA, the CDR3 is TGTGCCAGCAGCTTAGGGACAGACCTGGAGACCCAGTACTTC. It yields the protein CASSLGTDLETQYF.

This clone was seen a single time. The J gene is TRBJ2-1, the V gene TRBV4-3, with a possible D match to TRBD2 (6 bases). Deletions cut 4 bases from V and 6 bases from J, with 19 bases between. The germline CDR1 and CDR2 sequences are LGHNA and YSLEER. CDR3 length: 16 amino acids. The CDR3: CASSPRRGGVGNEQFF. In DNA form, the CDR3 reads TGCGCCAGCAGCCCCAGGAGGGGCGGGGTGGGCAATGAGCAGTTCTTC.

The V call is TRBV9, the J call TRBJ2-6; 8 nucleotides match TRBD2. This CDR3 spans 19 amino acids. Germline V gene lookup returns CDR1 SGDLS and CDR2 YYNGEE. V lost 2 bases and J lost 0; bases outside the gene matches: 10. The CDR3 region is CASSVPGGRAFSGANVLTF. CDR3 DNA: TGTGCCAGCAGCGTTCCGGGGGGGCGAGCATTCTCTGGGGCCAACGTCCTGACTTTC.

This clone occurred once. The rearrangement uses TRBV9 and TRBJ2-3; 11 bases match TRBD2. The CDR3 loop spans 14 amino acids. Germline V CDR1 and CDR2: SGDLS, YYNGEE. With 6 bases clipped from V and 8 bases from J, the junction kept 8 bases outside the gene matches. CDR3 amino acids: CASNSGGAVFTQYF. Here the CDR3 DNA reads TGTGCCAGCAATAGCGGGGGGGCCGTATTTACGCAGTATTTT. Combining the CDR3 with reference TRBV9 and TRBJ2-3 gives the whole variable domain DSGVTQTPKHLITATGQRVTLRCSPRSGDLSVYWYQQSLDQGLQFLIQYYNGEERAKGNILERFSAQQFPDLHSELNLSSLELGDSALYFCASNSGGAVFTQYFGPGTRLTVL.

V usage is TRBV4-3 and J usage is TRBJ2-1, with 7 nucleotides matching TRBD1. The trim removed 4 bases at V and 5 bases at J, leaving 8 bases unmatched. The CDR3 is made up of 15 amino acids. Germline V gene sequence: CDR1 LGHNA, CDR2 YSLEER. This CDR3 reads CASSPDREADNEQFF. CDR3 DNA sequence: TGCGCCAGCAGCCCAGACAGGGAAGCGGACAATGAGCAGTTCTTC.

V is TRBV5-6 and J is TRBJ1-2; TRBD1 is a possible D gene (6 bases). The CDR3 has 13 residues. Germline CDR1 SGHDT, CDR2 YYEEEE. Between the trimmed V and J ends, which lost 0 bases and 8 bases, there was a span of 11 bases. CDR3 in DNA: TGTGCCAGCAGCTTGGTCACAGGGAGAGGCTACACCTTC. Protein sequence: CASSLVTGRGYTF.